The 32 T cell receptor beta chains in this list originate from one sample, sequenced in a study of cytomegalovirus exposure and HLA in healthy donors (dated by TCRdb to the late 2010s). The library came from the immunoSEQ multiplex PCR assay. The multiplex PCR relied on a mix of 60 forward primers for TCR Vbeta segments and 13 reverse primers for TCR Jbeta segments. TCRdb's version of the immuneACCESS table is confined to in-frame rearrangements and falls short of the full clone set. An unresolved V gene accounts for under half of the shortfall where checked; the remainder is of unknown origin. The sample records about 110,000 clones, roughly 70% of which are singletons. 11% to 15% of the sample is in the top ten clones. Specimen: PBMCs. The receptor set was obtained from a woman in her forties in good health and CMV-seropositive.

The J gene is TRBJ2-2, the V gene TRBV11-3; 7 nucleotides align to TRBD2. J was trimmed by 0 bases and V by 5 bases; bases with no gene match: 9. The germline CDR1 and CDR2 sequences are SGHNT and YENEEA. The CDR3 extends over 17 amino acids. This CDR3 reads CASSLAWGGSNTGELFF. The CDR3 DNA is TGTGCCAGCAGCCTAGCGTGGGGGGGTTCGAACACCGGGGAGCTGTTTTTT.

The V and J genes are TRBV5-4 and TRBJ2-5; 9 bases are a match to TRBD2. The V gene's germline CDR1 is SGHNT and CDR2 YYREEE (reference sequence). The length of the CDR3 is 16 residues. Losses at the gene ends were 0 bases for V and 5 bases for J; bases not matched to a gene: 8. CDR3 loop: CASSLAGLAMGETQYF. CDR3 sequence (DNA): TGTGCCAGCAGCTTGGCCGGACTAGCGATGGGGGAGACCCAGTACTTC.

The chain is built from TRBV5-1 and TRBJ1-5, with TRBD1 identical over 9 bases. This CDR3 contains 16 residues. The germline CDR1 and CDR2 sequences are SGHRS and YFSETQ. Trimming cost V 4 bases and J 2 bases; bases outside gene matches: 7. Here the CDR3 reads CASSPGTGYGNQPQHF. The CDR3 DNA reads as TGCGCCAGCAGCCCTGGGACAGGGTATGGCAATCAGCCCCAGCATTTT.

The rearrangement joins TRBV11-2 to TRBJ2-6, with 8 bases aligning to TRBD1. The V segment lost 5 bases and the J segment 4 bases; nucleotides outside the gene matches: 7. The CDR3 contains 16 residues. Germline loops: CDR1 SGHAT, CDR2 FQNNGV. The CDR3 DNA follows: TGTGCCAGCAGCCCCCGGACAGGGTCCGGGGCCAACGTCCTGACTTTC. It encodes CASSPRTGSGANVLTF.

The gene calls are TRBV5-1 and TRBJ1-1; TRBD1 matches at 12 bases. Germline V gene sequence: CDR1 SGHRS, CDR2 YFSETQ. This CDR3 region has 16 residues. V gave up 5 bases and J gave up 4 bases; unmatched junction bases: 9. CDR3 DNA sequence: TGCGCCAGCAGAGGGACAGGGGGCGCTGAAGGCACTGAAGCTTTCTTT. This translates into CASRGTGGAEGTEAFF.

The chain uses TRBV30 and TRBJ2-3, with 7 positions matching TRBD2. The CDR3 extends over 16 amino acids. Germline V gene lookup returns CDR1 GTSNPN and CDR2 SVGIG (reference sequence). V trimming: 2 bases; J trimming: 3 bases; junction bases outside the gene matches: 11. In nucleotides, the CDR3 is TGTGCCTGGAGTTTTCCTCCGGGAGGCGGGACAGATACGCAGTATTTT. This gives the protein CAWSFPPGGGTDTQYF.

This CDR3 reads CASGTVNYGYTF. Written as DNA, the CDR3 is TGTGCCAGTGGAACAGTTAACTATGGCTACACCTTC. V and J are TRBV19 and TRBJ1-2, with D hard to call. V lost 8 bases to trimming and J lost 1 base, with 8 bases between them. Per the germline V gene, CDR1 is LNHDA and CDR2 is SQIVND (reference sequence). CDR3 length: 12 residues. Filled out from reference TRBV19 and TRBJ1-2, the complete variable domain reads DGGITQSPKYLFRKEGQNVTLSCEQNLNHDAMYWYRQDPGQGLRLIYYSQIVNDFQKGDIAEGYSVSREKKESFPLTVTSAQKNPTAFYLCASGTVNYGYTFGSGTRLTVV.

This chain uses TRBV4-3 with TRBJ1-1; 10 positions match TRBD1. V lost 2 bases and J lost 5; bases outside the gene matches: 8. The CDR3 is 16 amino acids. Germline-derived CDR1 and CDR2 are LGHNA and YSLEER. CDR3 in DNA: TGCGCCAGCAGCCAAACACCCGGACAGGGGGGGACTGAAGCTTTCTTT. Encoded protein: CASSQTPGQGGTEAFF.

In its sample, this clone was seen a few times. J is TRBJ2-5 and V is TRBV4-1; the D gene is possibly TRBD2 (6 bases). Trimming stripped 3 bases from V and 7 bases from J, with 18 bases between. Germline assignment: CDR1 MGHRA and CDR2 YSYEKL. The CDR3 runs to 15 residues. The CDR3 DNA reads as TGCGCCAGCAGCCAGAAACCGACTAGTTCTGGGACCCAGTACTTC. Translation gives CASSQKPTSSGTQYF.

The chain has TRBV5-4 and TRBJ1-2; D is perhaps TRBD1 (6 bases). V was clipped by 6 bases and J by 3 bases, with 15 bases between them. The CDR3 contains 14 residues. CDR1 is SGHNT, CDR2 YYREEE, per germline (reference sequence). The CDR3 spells CASTLQGGDYGYTF. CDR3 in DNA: TGTGCCAGCACGTTACAGGGCGGAGACTATGGCTACACCTTC. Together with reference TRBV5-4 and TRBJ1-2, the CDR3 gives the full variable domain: ETGVTQSPTHLIKTRGQQVTLRCSSQSGHNTVSWYQQALGQGPQFIFQYYREEENGRGNFPPRFSGLQFPNYSSELNVNALELDDSALYLCASTLQGGDYGYTFGSGTRLTVV.

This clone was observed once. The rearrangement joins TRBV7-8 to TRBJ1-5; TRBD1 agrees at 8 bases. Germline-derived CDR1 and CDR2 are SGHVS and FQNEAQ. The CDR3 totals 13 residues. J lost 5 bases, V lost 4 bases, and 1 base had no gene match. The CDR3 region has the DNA TGTGCCAGCAGCTCACAGGGGGATCAGCCCCAGCATTTT. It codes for CASSSQGDQPQHF.

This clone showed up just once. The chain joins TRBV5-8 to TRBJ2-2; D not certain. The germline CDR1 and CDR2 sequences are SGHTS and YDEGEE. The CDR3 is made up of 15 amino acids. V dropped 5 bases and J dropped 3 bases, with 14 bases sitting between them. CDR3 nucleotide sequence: TGTGCCAGCAGACGTCCTCCGGCGGACACCGGGGAGCTGTTTTTT. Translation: CASRRPPADTGELFF. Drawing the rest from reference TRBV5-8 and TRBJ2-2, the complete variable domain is EAGVTQSPTHLIKTRGQQATLRCSPISGHTSVYWYQQALGLGLQFLLWYDEGEERNRGNFPPRFSGRQFPNYSSELNVNALELEDSALYLCASRRPPADTGELFFGEGSRLTVL.

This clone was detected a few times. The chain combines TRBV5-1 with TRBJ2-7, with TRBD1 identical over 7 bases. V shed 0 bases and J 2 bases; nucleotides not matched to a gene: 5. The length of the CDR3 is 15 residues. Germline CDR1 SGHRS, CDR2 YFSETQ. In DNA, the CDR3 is TGCGCCAGCAGCTTGGGGACAGGACCCCCCTACGAGCAGTACTTC. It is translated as CASSLGTGPPYEQYF. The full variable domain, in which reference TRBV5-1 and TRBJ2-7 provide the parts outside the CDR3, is KAGVTQTPRYLIKTRGQQVTLSCSPISGHRSVSWYQQTPGQGLQFLFEYFSETQRNKGNFPGRFSGRQFSNSRSEMNVSTLELGDSALYLCASSLGTGPPYEQYFGPGTRLTVT.

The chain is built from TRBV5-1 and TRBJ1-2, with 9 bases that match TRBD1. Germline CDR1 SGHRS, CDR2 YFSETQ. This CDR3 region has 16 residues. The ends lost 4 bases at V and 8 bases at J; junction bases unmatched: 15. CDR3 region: CASSPGGPQGAGGYTF. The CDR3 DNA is TGCGCCAGCAGCCCCGGAGGTCCACAGGGGGCGGGGGGCTACACCTTC.

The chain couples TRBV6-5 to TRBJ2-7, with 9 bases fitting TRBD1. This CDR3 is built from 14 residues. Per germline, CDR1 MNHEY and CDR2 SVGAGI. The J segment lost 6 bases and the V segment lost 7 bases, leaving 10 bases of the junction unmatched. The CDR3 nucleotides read TGTGCCAGCAACGAACTACAGGGGGCCGGCGAGCAGTACTTC. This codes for CASNELQGAGEQYF.

CDR3 sequence: CASSEQVQNEKLFF. The CDR3 DNA follows: TGTGCCAGCAGCGAACAGGTCCAAAATGAAAAACTGTTTTTT. The chain recombines TRBV6-1 with TRBJ1-4; maybe TRBD1 (5 bases). The V end was cut by 6 bases, the J end by 5 bases, with 13 bases between. The V gene's germline CDR1 is MNHNS and CDR2 SASEGT. The CDR3 consists of 14 residues.

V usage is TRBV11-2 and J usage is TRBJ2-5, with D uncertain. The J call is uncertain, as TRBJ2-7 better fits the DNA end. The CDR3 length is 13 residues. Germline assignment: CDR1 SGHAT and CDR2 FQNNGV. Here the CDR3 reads CASSTEKIYEQYF. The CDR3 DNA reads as TGTGCCAGCAGTACCGAGAAGATCTACGAGCAGTACTTC.

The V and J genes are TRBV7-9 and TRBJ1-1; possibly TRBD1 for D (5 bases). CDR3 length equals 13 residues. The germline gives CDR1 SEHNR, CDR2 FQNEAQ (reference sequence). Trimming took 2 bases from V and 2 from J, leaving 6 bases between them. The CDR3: CASSLQGNTEAFF. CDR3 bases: TGTGCCAGCAGCTTACAGGGAAACACTGAAGCTTTCTTT. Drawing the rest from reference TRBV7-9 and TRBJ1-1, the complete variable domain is DTGVSQNPRHKITKRGQNVTFRCDPISEHNRLYWYRQTLGQGPEFLTYFQNEAQLEKSRLLSDRFSAERPKGSFSTLEIQRTEQGDSAMYLCASSLQGNTEAFFGQGTRLTVV.

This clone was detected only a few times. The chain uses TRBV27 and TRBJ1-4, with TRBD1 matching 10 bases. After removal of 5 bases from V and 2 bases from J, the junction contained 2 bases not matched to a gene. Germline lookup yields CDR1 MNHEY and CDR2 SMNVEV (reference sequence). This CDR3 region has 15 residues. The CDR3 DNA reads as TGTGCCAGCAGTGGGACAGGGGCGACTAATGAAAAACTGTTTTTT. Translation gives CASSGTGATNEKLFF. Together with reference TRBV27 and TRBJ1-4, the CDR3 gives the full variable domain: EAQVTQNPRYLITVTGKKLTVTCSQNMNHEYMSWYRQDPGLGLRQIYYSMNVEVTDKGDVPEGYKVSRKEKRNFPLILESPSPNQTSLYFCASSGTGATNEKLFFGSGTQLSVL.

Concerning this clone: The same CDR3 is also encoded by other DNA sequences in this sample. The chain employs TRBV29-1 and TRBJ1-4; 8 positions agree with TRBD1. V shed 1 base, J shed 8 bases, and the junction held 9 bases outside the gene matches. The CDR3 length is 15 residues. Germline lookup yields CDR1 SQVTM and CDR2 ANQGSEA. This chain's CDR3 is CSVEVGQGGNEKLFF. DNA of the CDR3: TGCAGCGTTGAAGTAGGACAGGGAGGTAACGAAAAACTGTTTTTT. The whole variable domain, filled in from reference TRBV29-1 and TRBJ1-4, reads SAVISQKPSRDICQRGTSLTIQCQVDSQVTMMFWYRQQPGQSLTLIATANQGSEATYESGFVIDKFPISRPNLTFSTLTVSNMSPEDSSIYLCSVEVGQGGNEKLFFGSGTQLSVL.

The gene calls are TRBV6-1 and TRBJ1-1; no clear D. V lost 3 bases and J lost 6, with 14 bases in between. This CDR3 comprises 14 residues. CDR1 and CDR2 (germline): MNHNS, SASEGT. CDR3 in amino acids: CASSDSGRNAEAFF. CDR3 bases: TGTGCCAGCAGTGATTCCGGGAGAAACGCTGAAGCTTTCTTT.

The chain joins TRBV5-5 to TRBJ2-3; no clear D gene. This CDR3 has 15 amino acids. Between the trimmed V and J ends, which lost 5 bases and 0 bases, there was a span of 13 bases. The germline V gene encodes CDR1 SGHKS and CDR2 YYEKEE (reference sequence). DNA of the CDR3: TGTGCCAGCAGTGTAGAGCTACCTAGCACAGATACGCAGTATTTT. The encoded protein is CASSVELPSTDTQYF.

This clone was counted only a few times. CDR3: CASSQDQPGQGKEKLFF. The CDR3 nucleotides read TGCGCCAGCAGCCAAGATCAACCGGGACAGGGAAAGGAAAAACTGTTTTTT. This chain joins TRBV4-1 and TRBJ1-4, with TRBD1 matching over 9 bases. CDR1 MGHRA and CDR2 YSYEKL come from the germline V gene. CDR3 size: 17 residues. With 0 bases clipped from V and 8 bases from J, the junction kept 10 bases outside the gene matches.

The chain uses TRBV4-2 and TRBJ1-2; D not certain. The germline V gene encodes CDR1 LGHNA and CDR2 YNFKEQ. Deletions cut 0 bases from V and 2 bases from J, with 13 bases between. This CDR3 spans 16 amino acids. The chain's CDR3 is CASSQDLTVRNYGYTF. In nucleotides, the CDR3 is TGTGCCAGCAGCCAAGATCTGACCGTCAGGAACTATGGCTACACCTTC.

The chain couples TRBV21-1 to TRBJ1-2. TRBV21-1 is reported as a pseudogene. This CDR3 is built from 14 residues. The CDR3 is CASEGLLRIYGYTF. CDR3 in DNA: TGTGCCAGTGAGGGACTCTTAAGGATCTATGGCTACACCTTC.

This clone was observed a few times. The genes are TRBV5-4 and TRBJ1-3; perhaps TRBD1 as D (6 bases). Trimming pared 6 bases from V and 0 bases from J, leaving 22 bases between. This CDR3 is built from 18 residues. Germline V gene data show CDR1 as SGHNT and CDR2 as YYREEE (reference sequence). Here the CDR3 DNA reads TGTGCCAGCACAAAGGGGGGGTCCCACCAGAGCTCTGGAAACACCATATATTTT. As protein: CASTKGGSHQSSGNTIYF.

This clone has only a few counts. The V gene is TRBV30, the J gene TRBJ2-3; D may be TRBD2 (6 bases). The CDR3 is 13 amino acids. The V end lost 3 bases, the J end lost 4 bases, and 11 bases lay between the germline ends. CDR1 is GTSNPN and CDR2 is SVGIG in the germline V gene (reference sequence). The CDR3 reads CAWSQRRADTQYF. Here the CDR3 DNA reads TGTGCCTGGAGCCAAAGGAGGGCAGATACGCAGTATTTT.

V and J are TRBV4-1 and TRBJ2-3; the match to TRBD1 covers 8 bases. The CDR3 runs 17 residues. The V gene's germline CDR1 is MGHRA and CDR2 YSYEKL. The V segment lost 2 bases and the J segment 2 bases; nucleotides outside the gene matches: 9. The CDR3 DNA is TGCGCCAGCAGCCAAAGATTTACAGGGGGACACACAGATACGCAGTATTTT. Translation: CASSQRFTGGHTDTQYF.

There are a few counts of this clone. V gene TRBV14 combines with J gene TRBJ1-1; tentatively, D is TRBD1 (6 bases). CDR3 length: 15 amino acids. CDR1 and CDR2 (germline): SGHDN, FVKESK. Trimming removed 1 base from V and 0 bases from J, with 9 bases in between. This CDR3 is CASSQGGTLNTEAFF. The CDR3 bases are TGTGCCAGCAGCCAAGGGGGGACATTGAACACTGAAGCTTTCTTT.

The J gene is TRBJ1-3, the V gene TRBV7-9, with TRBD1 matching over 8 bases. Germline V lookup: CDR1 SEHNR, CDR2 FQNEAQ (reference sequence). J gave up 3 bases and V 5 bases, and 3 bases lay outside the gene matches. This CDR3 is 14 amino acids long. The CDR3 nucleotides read TGTGCCAGCAGCGATGACAGGGGTGGAAACACCATATATTTT. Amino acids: CASSDDRGGNTIYF.

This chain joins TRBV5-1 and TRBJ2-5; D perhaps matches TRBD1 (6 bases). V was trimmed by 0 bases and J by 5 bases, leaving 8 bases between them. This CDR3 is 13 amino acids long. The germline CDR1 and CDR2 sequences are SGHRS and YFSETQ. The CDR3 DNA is TGCGCCAGCAGCTTGGAGGGGGTCGAGACCCAGTACTTC. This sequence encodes CASSLEGVETQYF. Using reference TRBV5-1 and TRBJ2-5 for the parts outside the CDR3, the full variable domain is KAGVTQTPRYLIKTRGQQVTLSCSPISGHRSVSWYQQTPGQGLQFLFEYFSETQRNKGNFPGRFSGRQFSNSRSEMNVSTLELGDSALYLCASSLEGVETQYFGPGTRLLVL.

CDR3 protein: CASSPRTGSSEGYTF. The CDR3 region has the DNA TGTGCCAGCAGCCCCCGGACAGGGTCGTCGGAAGGCTACACCTTC. The genes are TRBV9 and TRBJ1-2; 8 bases match TRBD1. Per germline, CDR1 SGDLS and CDR2 YYNGEE. The CDR3 spans 15 residues. V lost 4 bases, J lost 8 bases, and 13 bases stayed unmatched.